Listed here are 5 T cell receptor beta chains from one sample, sequenced in a study of shared clonotypes between healthy human individuals. Clones were read by immunoSEQ multiplex PCR, and TCRdb kept only the in-frame ones, dropping some. Here the sample spans about 680,000 clones, around 73% being singletons. The specimen was memory CD4+ T cells sorted from blood. Sample subset: CD45RA-negative fraction. These receptor sequences come from a woman in her thirties in good health.

The chain uses TRBV10-2 and TRBJ2-5, with D maybe TRBD1 (5 bases). V lost 2 bases and J lost 1, with 8 bases in between. CDR3 length equals 14 residues. Germline loops: CDR1 WSHSY, CDR2 SAAADI. CDR3 in DNA: TGCGCCAGCAGTGAGCAGGGTACCCAAGAGACCCAGTACTTC. Protein: CASSEQGTQETQYF.

This clone has just one count. V gene TRBV7-2 combines with J gene TRBJ2-7; tentatively, D is TRBD2 (5 bases). Germline CDR1 is SGHTA and CDR2 is FQGNSA. CDR3 length: 17 residues. Trimming pared 5 bases from V and 4 bases from J, leaving 24 bases between. CDR3 coding DNA: TGTGCCAGCAGCCTCCGCGCTGGGAGAGAACAAGGGTACGAGCAGTACTTC. This encodes CASSLRAGREQGYEQYF. The entire variable domain, with the rest obtained from reference TRBV7-2 and TRBJ2-7, is as follows: GAGVSQSPSNKVTEKGKDVELRCDPISGHTALYWYRQSLGQGLEFLIYFQGNSAPDKSGLPSDRFSAERTGGSVSTLTIQRTQQEDSAVYLCASSLRAGREQGYEQYFGPGTRLTVT.

The chain recombines TRBV7-2 with TRBJ2-3; unclear D gene. Per germline, CDR1 SGHTA and CDR2 FQGNSA. Trimming removed 6 bases at V and 6 bases at J, with 10 bases between. The CDR3 runs 12 residues. CDR3 in DNA: TGTGCCAGCAGTTACCCTGGCGATACGCAGTATTTT. As protein: CASSYPGDTQYF.

The rearrangement joins TRBV9 to TRBJ1-3; TRBD1 is a possible D gene (5 bases). This CDR3 spans 17 amino acids. The V end lost 3 bases, the J end lost 0 bases, and 16 bases lay between the germline ends. CDR1 is SGDLS, CDR2 YYNGEE, per germline. The CDR3 loop reads CASSERMGGISGNTIYF. CDR3 bases: TGTGCCAGCAGCGAGCGGATGGGGGGTATCTCTGGAAACACCATATATTTT.

The V gene is TRBV5-1, the J gene TRBJ2-1; no firm D call. The V gene's germline CDR1 is SGHRS and CDR2 YFSETQ. This CDR3 has 15 amino acids. V lost 1 base, J lost 1 base, and 9 bases lay in between. The CDR3 region is CASSLSRPSYNEQFF. CDR3 nucleotide sequence: TGCGCCAGCAGCTTGAGCCGACCATCCTACAATGAGCAGTTCTTC.